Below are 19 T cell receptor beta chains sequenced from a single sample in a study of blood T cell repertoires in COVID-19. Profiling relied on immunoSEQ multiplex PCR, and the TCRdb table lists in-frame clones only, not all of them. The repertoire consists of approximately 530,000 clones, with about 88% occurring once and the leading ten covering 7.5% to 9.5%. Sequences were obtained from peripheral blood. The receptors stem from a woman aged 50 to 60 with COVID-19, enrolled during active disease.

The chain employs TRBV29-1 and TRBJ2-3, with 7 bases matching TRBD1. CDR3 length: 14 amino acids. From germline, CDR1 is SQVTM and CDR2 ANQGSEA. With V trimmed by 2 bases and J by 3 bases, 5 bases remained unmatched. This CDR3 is CSVESQGKTDTQYF. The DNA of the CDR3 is TGCAGCGTTGAATCACAGGGGAAAACAGATACGCAGTATTTT.

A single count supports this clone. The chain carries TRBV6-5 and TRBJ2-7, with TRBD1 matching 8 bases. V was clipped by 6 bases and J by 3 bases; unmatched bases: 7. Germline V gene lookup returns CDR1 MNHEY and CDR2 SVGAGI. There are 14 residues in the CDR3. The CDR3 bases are TGTGCCAGCAGGATAGGACAGGGAAACTACGAGCAGTACTTC. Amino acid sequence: CASRIGQGNYEQYF.

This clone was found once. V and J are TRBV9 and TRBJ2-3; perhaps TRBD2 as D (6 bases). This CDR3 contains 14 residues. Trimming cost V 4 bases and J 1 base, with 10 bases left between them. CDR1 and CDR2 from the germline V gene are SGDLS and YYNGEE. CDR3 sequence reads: CASSRGGGTDTQYF. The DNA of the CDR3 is TGTGCCAGCAGCCGTGGCGGGGGCACAGATACGCAGTATTTT.

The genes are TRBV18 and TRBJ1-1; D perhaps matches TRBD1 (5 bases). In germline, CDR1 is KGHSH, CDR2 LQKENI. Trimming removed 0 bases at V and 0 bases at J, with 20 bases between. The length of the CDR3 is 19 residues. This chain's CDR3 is CASSPPRGYFGRVNTEAFF. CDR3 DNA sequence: TGTGCCAGCTCACCACCCCGGGGGTACTTTGGGAGGGTGAACACTGAAGCTTTCTTT.

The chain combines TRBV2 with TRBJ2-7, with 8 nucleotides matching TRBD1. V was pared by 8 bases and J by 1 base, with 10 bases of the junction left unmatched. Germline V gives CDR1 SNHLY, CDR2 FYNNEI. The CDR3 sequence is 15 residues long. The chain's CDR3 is CASRPRTGRSYEQYF. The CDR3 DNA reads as TGTGCCAGCCGCCCCCGGACAGGGAGGTCCTACGAGCAGTACTTC.

The chain's CDR3 is CASSPWTGARGSPLHF. CDR3 DNA: TGTGCCAGCAGCCCCTGGACAGGGGCGCGGGGTTCACCCCTCCACTTT. The rearrangement joins TRBV5-5 to TRBJ1-6, with TRBD1 matching 9 bases. Unmatched junction bases numbered 11, after V lost 4 bases and J lost 9 bases. Germline assignment: CDR1 SGHKS and CDR2 YYEKEE (reference sequence). This CDR3 spans 16 amino acids.

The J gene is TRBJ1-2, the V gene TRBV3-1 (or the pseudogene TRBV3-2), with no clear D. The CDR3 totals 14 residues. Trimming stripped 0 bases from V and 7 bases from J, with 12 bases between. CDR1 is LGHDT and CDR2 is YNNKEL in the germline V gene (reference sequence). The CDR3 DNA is TGTGCCAGCAGCCAAGATGGAGCGGGAAGTGGCTACACCTTC. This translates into CASSQDGAGSGYTF.

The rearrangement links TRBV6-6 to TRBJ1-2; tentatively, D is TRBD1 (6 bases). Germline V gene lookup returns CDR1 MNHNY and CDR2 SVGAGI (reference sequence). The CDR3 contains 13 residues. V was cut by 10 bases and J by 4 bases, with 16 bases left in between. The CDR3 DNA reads TGTGCCACCACAGGGAGTTTAGGCTATGGCTACACCTTC. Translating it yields CATTGSLGYGYTF.

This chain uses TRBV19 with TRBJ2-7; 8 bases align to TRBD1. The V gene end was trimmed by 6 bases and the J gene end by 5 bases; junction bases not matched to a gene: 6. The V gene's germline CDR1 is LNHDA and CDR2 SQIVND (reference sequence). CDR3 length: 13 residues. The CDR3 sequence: CASRVRGRDEQYF. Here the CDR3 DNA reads TGTGCCAGTAGGGTCAGGGGGCGCGACGAGCAGTACTTC.

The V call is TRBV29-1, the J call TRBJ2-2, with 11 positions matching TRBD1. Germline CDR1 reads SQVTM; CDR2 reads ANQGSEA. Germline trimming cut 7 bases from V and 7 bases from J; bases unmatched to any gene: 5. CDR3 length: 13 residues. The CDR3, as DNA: TGCAGCGGTCGGACAGGGGGCAACGGGGAGCTGTTTTTT. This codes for CSGRTGGNGELFF.

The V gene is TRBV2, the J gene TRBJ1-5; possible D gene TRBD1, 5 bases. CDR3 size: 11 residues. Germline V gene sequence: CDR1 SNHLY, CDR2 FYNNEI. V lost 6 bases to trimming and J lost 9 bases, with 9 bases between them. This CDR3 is CASRETGPQHF. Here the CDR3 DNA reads TGTGCCAGCAGGGAAACAGGGCCCCAGCATTTT.

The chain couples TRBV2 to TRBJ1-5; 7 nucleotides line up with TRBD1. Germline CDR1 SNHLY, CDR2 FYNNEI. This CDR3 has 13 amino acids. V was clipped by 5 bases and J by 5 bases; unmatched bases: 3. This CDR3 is CASSSDRDQPQHF. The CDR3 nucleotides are TGTGCCAGCAGTTCAGACAGGGATCAGCCCCAGCATTTT.

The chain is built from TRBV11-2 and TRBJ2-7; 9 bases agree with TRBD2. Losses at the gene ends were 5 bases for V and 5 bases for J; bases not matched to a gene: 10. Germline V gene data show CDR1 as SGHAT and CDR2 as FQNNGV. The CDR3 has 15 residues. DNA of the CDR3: TGTGCCAGCAGCGTAACCTTAGCGGGGGCCAACGAGCAGTACTTC. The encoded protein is CASSVTLAGANEQYF.

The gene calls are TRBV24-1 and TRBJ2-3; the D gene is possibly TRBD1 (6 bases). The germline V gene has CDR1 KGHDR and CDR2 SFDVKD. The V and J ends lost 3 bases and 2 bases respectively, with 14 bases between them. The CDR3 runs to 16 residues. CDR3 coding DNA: TGTGCCACCAGTGATGCTGACAGGTTCCCCACAGATACGCAGTATTTT. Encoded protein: CATSDADRFPTDTQYF.

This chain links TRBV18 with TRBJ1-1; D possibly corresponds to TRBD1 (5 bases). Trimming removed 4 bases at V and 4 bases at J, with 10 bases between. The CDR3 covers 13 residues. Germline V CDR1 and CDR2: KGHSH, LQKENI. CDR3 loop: CASSLQGATEAFF. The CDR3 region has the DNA TGTGCCAGCTCACTTCAGGGCGCCACTGAAGCTTTCTTT.

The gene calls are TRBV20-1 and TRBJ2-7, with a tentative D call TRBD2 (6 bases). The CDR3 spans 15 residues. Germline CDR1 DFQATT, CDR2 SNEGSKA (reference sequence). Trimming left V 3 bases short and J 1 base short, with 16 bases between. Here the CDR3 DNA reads TGCAGTGCTAGTCCCGCCGGGACTCAGTCCTACGAGCAGTACTTC. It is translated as CSASPAGTQSYEQYF.

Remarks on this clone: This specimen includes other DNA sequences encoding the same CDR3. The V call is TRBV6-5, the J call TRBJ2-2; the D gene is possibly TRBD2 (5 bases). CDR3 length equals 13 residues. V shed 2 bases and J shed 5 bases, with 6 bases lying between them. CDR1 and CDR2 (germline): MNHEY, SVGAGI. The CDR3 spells CASSYRGTGELFF. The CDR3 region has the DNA TGTGCCAGCAGTTACAGAGGGACCGGGGAGCTGTTTTTT.

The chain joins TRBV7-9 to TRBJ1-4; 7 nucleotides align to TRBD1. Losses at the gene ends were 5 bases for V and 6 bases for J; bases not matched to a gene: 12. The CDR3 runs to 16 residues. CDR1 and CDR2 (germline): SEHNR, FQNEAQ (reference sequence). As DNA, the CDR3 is TGTGCCAGCAGCCCCGACGGGACAGCAAATTATGAAAAACTGTTTTTT. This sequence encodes CASSPDGTANYEKLFF.

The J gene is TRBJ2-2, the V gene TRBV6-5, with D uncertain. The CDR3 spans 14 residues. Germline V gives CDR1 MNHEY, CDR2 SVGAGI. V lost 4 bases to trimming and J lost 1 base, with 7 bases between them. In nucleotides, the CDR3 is TGTGCCAGCAGTTCTGCAGGGAACACCGGGGAGCTGTTTTTT. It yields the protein CASSSAGNTGELFF.